Listed below are T cell receptor beta chains from one sample, sequenced in a study of blood T cell repertoires in COVID-19. Generated by immunoSEQ multiplex PCR, the TCRdb table keeps only in-frame clones and is missing some. The table records about 120,000 clones, around three quarters of them present only once. Sequencing was carried out using peripheral blood. These receptors all come from a woman older than 75 with acute or convalescent COVID-19. Both conserved end residues are part of each CDR3. D genes are given only for firm matches. A row's size may be missing; if present it is once, few, many or a size class.

d_call: -
j_call: TRBJ1-3
v_call: TRBV11-3
clone_size: few
cdr3_nt: TGTGCCAGCAGCCTGGGTTCGGGTGGAAACACCATATATTTT
cdr3_aa: CASSLGSGGNTIYF

d_call: TRBD2
j_call: TRBJ2-1
v_call: TRBV5-4
clone_size: -
cdr3_nt: TGTGCCAGCAGCCCGGGACTAGCGAATTACAATGAGCAGTTCTTC
cdr3_aa: CASSPGLANYNEQFF

d_call: TRBD1
j_call: TRBJ1-5
v_call: TRBV27
clone_size: -
cdr3_nt: TGTGCCAGTCCAGATCCCCGGGACAGGAAGAATTATAGCAATCAGCCCCAGCATTTT
cdr3_aa: CASPDPRDRKNYSNQPQHF

d_call: -
j_call: TRBJ1-5
v_call: TRBV12-3/TRBV12-4
clone_size: once
cdr3_nt: TGTGCCAGCAGTTTCCAGGGGCAGCCCCAGCATTTT
cdr3_aa: CASSFQGQPQHF

d_call: -
j_call: TRBJ1-3
v_call: TRBV9
clone_size: few
cdr3_nt: TGTGCCAGCAGCTCACCCCGGGGATATAGAAACACCATATATTTT
cdr3_aa: CASSSPRGYRNTIYF

d_call: -
j_call: TRBJ1-4
v_call: TRBV18
clone_size: -
cdr3_nt: TGTGCCAGCTCACCAGTGGGGGGTGAAAAACTGTTTTTT
cdr3_aa: CASSPVGGEKLFF

d_call: TRBD2
j_call: TRBJ2-7
v_call: TRBV14
clone_size: once
cdr3_nt: TGTGCCAGCAGCCAGACTAGCGGAAACGAGCAGTACTTC
cdr3_aa: CASSQTSGNEQYF

d_call: TRBD1
j_call: TRBJ1-2
v_call: TRBV7-2
clone_size: -
cdr3_nt: TGTGCCAGCAGCTTAGTAGGGCAGGGGGATCATGGCTACACCTTC
cdr3_aa: CASSLVGQGDHGYTF

d_call: TRBD1
j_call: TRBJ2-7
v_call: TRBV6-5
clone_size: -
cdr3_nt: TGTGCCAGCAGTTACTCGGTTCAGGGGGCCTACGAGCAGTACTTC
cdr3_aa: CASSYSVQGAYEQYF

d_call: -
j_call: TRBJ2-7
v_call: TRBV5-8
clone_size: -
cdr3_nt: TGTGCCAGCAGCTTGGGGGCGACATTGGGCTACGAGCAGTACTTC
cdr3_aa: CASSLGATLGYEQYF

d_call: TRBD1
j_call: TRBJ1-6
v_call: TRBV4-2
clone_size: once
cdr3_nt: TGTGCCAGCAGCCAAGTGACTGGACAGGGAGGTAGTCGGGTACCCCTCCACTTT
cdr3_aa: CASSQVTGQGGSRVPLHF

d_call: -
j_call: TRBJ2-7
v_call: TRBV6-5
clone_size: -
cdr3_nt: TGTGCCAGCAGTTACCCGGGATCCTACGAGCAGTACTTC
cdr3_aa: CASSYPGSYEQYF

d_call: -
j_call: TRBJ1-6
v_call: TRBV19
clone_size: -
cdr3_nt: TGTGCCAGTAGTATACGGGGGAATTCACCCCTCCACTTT
cdr3_aa: CASSIRGNSPLHF

d_call: -
j_call: TRBJ1-2
v_call: TRBV20-1
clone_size: -
cdr3_nt: TGCAGTGCTAGTTCAGGGGCTTCGGACTATGGCTACACCTTC
cdr3_aa: CSASSGASDYGYTF

d_call: TRBD1
j_call: TRBJ1-1
v_call: TRBV12-3/TRBV12-4
clone_size: -
cdr3_nt: TGTGCCAGCAGGCCTACAGGGGGCGGTTTGACTTTCTTT
cdr3_aa: CASRPTGGGLTFF

d_call: TRBD2
j_call: TRBJ2-1
v_call: TRBV7-3
clone_size: -
cdr3_nt: TGTGCCAGCAGCCGCGGACTAGCGGGAGCTGAGCAGTTCTTC
cdr3_aa: CASSRGLAGAEQFF

d_call: -
j_call: TRBJ2-7
v_call: TRBV11-2
clone_size: -
cdr3_nt: TGTGCCAGCAGCCCCCTGGACGGAGGCTCCTACGAGCAGTACTTC
cdr3_aa: CASSPLDGGSYEQYF

d_call: TRBD2
j_call: TRBJ2-7
v_call: TRBV11-2
clone_size: -
cdr3_nt: TGTGCCAGCAGCCAACTTAGCGGGACTTCCTACGAGCAGTACTTC
cdr3_aa: CASSQLSGTSYEQYF